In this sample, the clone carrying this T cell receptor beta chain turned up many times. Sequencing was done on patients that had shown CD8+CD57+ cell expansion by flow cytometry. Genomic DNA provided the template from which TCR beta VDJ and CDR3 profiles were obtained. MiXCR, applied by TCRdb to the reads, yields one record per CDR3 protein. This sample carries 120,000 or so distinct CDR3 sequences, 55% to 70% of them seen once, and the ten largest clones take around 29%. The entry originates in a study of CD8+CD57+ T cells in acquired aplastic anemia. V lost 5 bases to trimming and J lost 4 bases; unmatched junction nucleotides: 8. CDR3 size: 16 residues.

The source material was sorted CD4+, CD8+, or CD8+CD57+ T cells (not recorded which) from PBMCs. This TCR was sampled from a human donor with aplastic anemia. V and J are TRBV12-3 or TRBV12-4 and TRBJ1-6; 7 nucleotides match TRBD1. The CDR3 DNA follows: TGTGCCAGCAGTACAGGGGATAGGGATTATAATTCACCCCTCCACTTT. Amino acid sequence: CASSTGDRDYNSPLHF.